This entry lists 29 T cell receptor beta chains sequenced from one sample in a study of response to subunit inactivated influenza vaccine. TCRdb re-called the RT-PCR reads through MiXCR, storing one row per CDR3 protein. The data contain 500,000 to 600,000 distinct CDR3 sequences, around 8% of them seen just once; the ten biggest clones take up around 13%. The sequencing here drew on PBMCs from blood, taken around 25 months after vaccination. The receptors derive from a man aged 50 to 75 who received an inactivated influenza vaccine.

This clonotype was seen repeatedly, ten times or more. The chain joins TRBV7-2 to TRBJ1-2; D uncertain. CDR1 is SGHTA and CDR2 is FQGNSA in the germline V gene. The length of the CDR3 is 13 residues. V was pared by 0 bases and J by 4 bases, with 6 bases between. Written as DNA, the CDR3 is TGTGCCAGCAGCTTAGCCGAAGGCTATGGCTACACCTTC. This sequence encodes CASSLAEGYGYTF.

This clonotype showed up just a few times. The V call is TRBV9, the J call TRBJ1-2; D is ambiguous. This CDR3 is built from 14 residues. With 2 bases removed from V and 8 bases from J, the gap between germline ends came to 16 bases. The germline gives CDR1 SGDLS, CDR2 YYNGEE. CDR3 DNA: TGTGCCAGCAGCGTTCAACTAGGGCCCAAAGGCTACACCTTC. Its translation is CASSVQLGPKGYTF.

This clonotype was seen repeatedly, ten times or more. The chain is built from TRBV24-1 and TRBJ1-4, with TRBD1 as a possible D gene (5 bases). The length of the CDR3 is 16 residues. Germline V gene sequence: CDR1 KGHDR, CDR2 SFDVKD. V was trimmed by 3 bases and J by 0 bases, leaving 10 bases between them. The DNA for the CDR3 is TGTGCCACCAGTGATGGAGGGGCGGCAACTAATGAAAAACTGTTTTTT. It is translated as CATSDGGAATNEKLFF.

V gene TRBV12-3 or TRBV12-4 combines with J gene TRBJ1-6, with 10 bases lining up with TRBD1. The CDR3 covers 15 residues. The J segment lost 10 bases and the V segment lost 3 bases, leaving 6 bases of the junction unmatched. The CDR3 bases are TGTGCCAGCAGTTTCGGACAGGGGGTGTGGTCACCCCTCCACTTT. Encoded protein: CASSFGQGVWSPLHF.

As concerns this clonotype: The junction differs from germline at one of its ends, possibly a read error. The chain employs TRBV2 and TRBJ2-5; tentatively, D is TRBD1 (6 bases). The CDR3 runs to 14 residues. CDR1 and CDR2 (germline): SNHLY, FYNNEI. The CDR3 region has the DNA TGTGCCAGCAGTGAAGTTACAGGGCAAGGGACCCAGTACTTC. It codes for CASSEVTGQGTQYF. Based on the CDR3 plus reference TRBV2 and TRBJ2-5, the full variable domain is EPEVTQTPSHQVTQMGQEVILRCVPISNHLYFYWYRQILGQKVEFLVSFYNNEISEKSEIFDDQFSVERPDGSNFTLKIRSTKLEDSAMYFCASSEVTGQGTQYFGPGTRLLVL.

This clonotype was found a few times. This rearrangement joins TRBV7-2 to TRBJ2-2, with a possible D match to TRBD1 (8 bases). Germline-derived CDR1 and CDR2 are SGHTA and FQGNSA. The CDR3 is 17 amino acids. Trimming shortened V by 5 bases and J by 5 bases, and 21 bases separated the two germline ends. CDR3 coding DNA: TGTGCCAGCAGCCCGAGCCAGGGGGCAGCGGGGACCGGGGAGCTGTTTTTT. Residues: CASSPSQGAAGTGELFF. The full variable domain, completed using reference TRBV7-2 and TRBJ2-2, is GAGVSQSPSNKVTEKGKDVELRCDPISGHTALYWYRQSLGQGLEFLIYFQGNSAPDKSGLPSDRFSAERTGGSVSTLTIQRTQQEDSAVYLCASSPSQGAAGTGELFFGEGSRLTVL.

This clonotype was counted a few times. The gene calls are TRBV4-3 and TRBJ2-6, with a tentative D call TRBD2 (6 bases). This CDR3 comprises 19 residues. V gave up 2 bases and J gave up 0 bases, with 17 bases separating them. Per germline, CDR1 LGHNA and CDR2 YSLEER. CDR3 region: CASSQLRDGLYSGANVLTF. CDR3 nucleotide sequence: TGCGCCAGCAGCCAATTACGGGACGGACTATACTCTGGGGCCAACGTCCTGACTTTC.

This clonotype appeared many times. The chain uses TRBV3-1 and TRBJ2-3, with 12 bases that match TRBD2. Germline lookup yields CDR1 LGHDT and CDR2 YNNKEL (reference sequence). The V segment lost 4 bases and the J segment 6 bases; nucleotides outside the gene matches: 8. This CDR3 is 16 amino acids long. The CDR3 nucleotides are TGTGCCAGCAGCCGGACTAGCGGGGCGGGTTCGGATACGCAGTATTTT. Its translation: CASSRTSGAGSDTQYF.

This clonotype showed up just a few times. The V call is TRBV6-5, the J call TRBJ1-1; unclear D gene. Germline CDR1 and CDR2: MNHEY and SVGAGI. Trimming took 0 bases from V and 0 from J, leaving 8 bases between them. The CDR3 covers 15 residues. CDR3 residues: CASSYSIGMNTEAFF. CDR3 coding DNA: TGTGCCAGCAGTTACTCGATCGGAATGAACACTGAAGCTTTCTTT.

The chain is built from TRBV15 and TRBJ1-5; D ambiguous. There are 16 residues in the CDR3. CDR1 LNHNV and CDR2 YYDKDF come from the germline V gene (reference sequence). V dropped 0 bases and J dropped 6 bases, with 15 bases sitting between them. The CDR3 DNA sequence: TGTGCCACCAGCAGAGATCGAGCAGGAGCAGGTCAGCCCCAGCATTTT. Protein: CATSRDRAGAGQPQHF.

This clonotype has just a few counts. CDR3 bases: TGCAGTGCTAGGGACTGGCGAGGAACCCAGTACTTC. Amino acid sequence: CSARDWRGTQYF. The chain carries TRBV20-1 and TRBJ2-5; maybe TRBD2 (5 bases). With 3 bases removed from V and 8 bases from J, the gap between germline ends came to 13 bases. CDR3 length: 12 residues. In germline, CDR1 is DFQATT, CDR2 SNEGSKA (reference sequence).

The rearrangement links TRBV12-3 or TRBV12-4 to TRBJ2-3; D is possibly TRBD1 (6 bases). V was cut by 5 bases and J by 4 bases, with 13 bases left in between. The CDR3 runs to 14 residues. This CDR3 reads CASSTWGQADTQYF. Here the CDR3 DNA reads TGTGCCAGCAGTACTTGGGGGCAAGCAGATACGCAGTATTTT.

This clonotype was seen many times. The gene calls are TRBV9 and TRBJ1-4, with D possibly being TRBD1 (6 bases). The V and J ends lost 3 bases and 2 bases respectively, with 8 bases between them. Germline CDR1 reads SGDLS; CDR2 reads YYNGEE. The CDR3 is 14 residues long. The CDR3 DNA follows: TGTGCCAGCAGCGAAGGGGGGACTAATGAAAAACTGTTTTTT. Amino acids: CASSEGGTNEKLFF. The full variable domain, in which reference TRBV9 and TRBJ1-4 provide the parts outside the CDR3, is DSGVTQTPKHLITATGQRVTLRCSPRSGDLSVYWYQQSLDQGLQFLIQYYNGEERAKGNILERFSAQQFPDLHSELNLSSLELGDSALYFCASSEGGTNEKLFFGSGTQLSVL.

This chain uses TRBV3-1 with TRBJ2-4; perhaps TRBD1 as D (5 bases). V was pared by 1 base and J by 0 bases, with 16 bases between. The CDR3 spans 18 residues. Germline CDR1 LGHDT, CDR2 YNNKEL (reference sequence). The CDR3 spells CASSQGNFRVLAKNIQYF. In DNA form, the CDR3 reads TGTGCCAGCAGCCAAGGGAATTTCAGGGTACTAGCCAAAAACATTCAGTACTTC.

This clonotype came up many times. The rearrangement joins TRBV4-1 to TRBJ2-7, with D possibly being TRBD2 (5 bases). This CDR3 spans 16 amino acids. V lost 0 bases, J lost 7 bases, and 19 bases lay in between. Germline values: CDR1 MGHRA, CDR2 YSYEKL. The CDR3 DNA is TGCGCCAGCAGCCAAGAGGTTGTGGAGGCGGGCAGGGAGCAGTACTTC. Its protein is CASSQEVVEAGREQYF.

The V gene is TRBV20-1, the J gene TRBJ2-1; TRBD2 matches at 8 bases. This CDR3 has 14 residues. Germline CDR1 and CDR2: DFQATT and SNEGSKA (reference sequence). The J segment lost 10 bases and the V segment lost 6 bases, leaving 14 bases of the junction unmatched. CDR3 bases: TGCAGTGCGGACATAGCGGGAAGGACTAGCGAGCAGTTCTTC. Protein product: CSADIAGRTSEQFF.

This chain uses TRBV20-1 with TRBJ1-5, with D uncertain. Trimming left V 3 bases short and J 4 bases short, with 10 bases between. The germline V gene has CDR1 DFQATT and CDR2 SNEGSKA (reference sequence). The CDR3 length is 13 residues. The CDR3 DNA is TGCAGTGCTAGCCTGCAGCGAAATCAGCCCCAGCATTTT. Residues: CSASLQRNQPQHF.

This clonotype was counted between two and nine times. The chain recombines TRBV7-2 with TRBJ2-7, with no clear D. The V and J ends lost 4 bases and 3 bases respectively, with 10 bases between them. The CDR3 is 13 residues long. CDR1 and CDR2 (germline): SGHTA, FQGNSA. The CDR3 DNA reads as TGTGCCAGCAGCTCTCGCTTGAGCTACGAGCAGTACTTC. Its translation: CASSSRLSYEQYF.

This clonotype was detected only a few times. J is TRBJ2-7 and V is TRBV6-2 or TRBV6-3; 10 positions agree with TRBD1. Germline CDR1 MNHEY, CDR2 SVGEGT. V was clipped by 7 bases and J by 6 bases; unmatched bases: 12. The CDR3 sequence is 15 residues long. In DNA, the CDR3 is TGTGCCAGCAAACTGACAGGGGGCTACGTGCGCGAGCAGTACTTC. Encoded protein: CASKLTGGYVREQYF.

This clonotype has ten or more counts. This chain uses TRBV4-3 with TRBJ2-7; 9 nucleotides align to TRBD1. The CDR3 runs 15 residues. V lost 4 bases and J lost 1; bases outside the gene matches: 5. Germline V gene sequence: CDR1 LGHNA, CDR2 YSLEER. For the CDR3, the DNA is TGCGCCAGCAGCCGAAGGGACAGGGAATCCTACGAGCAGTACTTC. Translation gives CASSRRDRESYEQYF.

This clonotype was observed a few times. The rearrangement links TRBV18 to TRBJ1-2, with 7 positions matching TRBD1. Germline V CDR1 and CDR2: KGHSH, LQKENI. The CDR3 loop spans 15 amino acids. With 2 bases clipped from V and 5 bases from J, the junction kept 8 bases outside the gene matches. The chain's CDR3 is CASSPETGSAYGYTF. CDR3 bases: TGTGCCAGCTCACCAGAGACAGGGTCGGCTTATGGCTACACCTTC.

This clonotype was found a few times. V and J are TRBV28 and TRBJ1-1, with D perhaps matching TRBD1 (5 bases). Trimming stripped 2 bases from V and 7 bases from J, with 17 bases between. This CDR3 is built from 15 residues. Per germline, CDR1 MDHEN and CDR2 SYDVKM. The CDR3 spells CASSLLPREQVEAFF. The DNA for the CDR3 is TGTGCCAGCAGTTTACTCCCCCGCGAACAGGTTGAAGCTTTCTTT.

This clonotype was recorded many times. The V and J genes are TRBV6-2 or TRBV6-3 and TRBJ2-1; 8 bases fit TRBD2. CDR3 length: 12 residues. V shed 5 bases, J shed 10 bases, and the junction held 4 bases outside the gene matches. CDR1 and CDR2 (germline): MNHEY, SVGEGT. The CDR3 DNA reads TGTGCCAGCAGTACTAGCGGCCCGGAGCAGTTCTTC. This codes for CASSTSGPEQFF.

This clonotype appeared a few times. The rearrangement uses TRBV4-3 and TRBJ2-5, with D possibly matching TRBD1 (5 bases). In germline, CDR1 is LGHNA, CDR2 YSLEER. With 0 bases removed from V and 2 bases from J, the gap between germline ends came to 13 bases. The CDR3 runs to 16 residues. The CDR3 spells CASSQDLRVSQETQYF. The CDR3 nucleotides read TGCGCCAGCAGCCAAGACCTCAGGGTTTCTCAAGAGACCCAGTACTTC.

The chain is built from TRBV4-1 and TRBJ1-2, with 8 bases aligning to TRBD1. The CDR3 has 15 amino acids. J gave up 4 bases and V 2 bases, and 6 bases lay outside the gene matches. CDR1 MGHRA and CDR2 YSYEKL come from the germline V gene. The DNA of the CDR3 is TGCGCCAGCAGCCAACAACAGGGGGTGTCCTATGGCTACACCTTC. Residues: CASSQQQGVSYGYTF.

This clonotype was seen a few times. This chain joins TRBV6-5 and TRBJ1-6; unclear D gene. The V end lost 5 bases, the J end lost 6 bases, and 5 bases lay between the germline ends. The CDR3 is 12 amino acids. CDR1 is MNHEY and CDR2 is SVGAGI in the germline V gene. The DNA of the CDR3 is TGTGCCAGCAGTCAGTCTAATTCACCCCTCCACTTT. This encodes CASSQSNSPLHF.

The table lists this clonotype with a few counts. CDR3: CAISELTGNTEAFF. As DNA, the CDR3 is TGTGCCATCAGTGAGTTAACGGGTAACACTGAAGCTTTCTTT. This chain uses TRBV10-3 with TRBJ1-1, with D unresolved. The CDR3 is made up of 14 amino acids. The germline V and J ends were trimmed by 1 base and 2 bases, with 8 bases remaining between them. From germline, CDR1 is ENHRY and CDR2 SYGVKD.

The gene calls are TRBV7-2 and TRBJ1-6; 7 bases are a match to TRBD1. V was pared by 6 bases and J by 6 bases, with 5 bases of the junction left unmatched. CDR3 length: 14 residues. Germline V gives CDR1 SGHTA, CDR2 FQGNSA. The CDR3 is CASRPGQLNSPLHF. The DNA of the CDR3 is TGTGCCAGCAGACCGGGACAGCTTAATTCACCCCTCCACTTT.

The rearrangement links TRBV3-1 to TRBJ1-3; D is perhaps TRBD1 (6 bases). The germline gives CDR1 LGHDT, CDR2 YNNKEL (reference sequence). The CDR3 loop spans 15 amino acids. The V end was cut by 3 bases, the J end by 3 bases, with 12 bases between. CDR3 in amino acids: CASSQITGYGNTIYF. The CDR3 DNA sequence: TGTGCCAGCAGCCAGATTACAGGGTATGGAAACACCATATATTTT. The full variable domain, in which reference TRBV3-1 and TRBJ1-3 provide the parts outside the CDR3, is DTAVSQTPKYLVTQMGNDKSIKCEQNLGHDTMYWYKQDSKKFLKIMFSYNNKELIINETVPNRFSPKSPDKAHLNLHINSLELGDSAVYFCASSQITGYGNTIYFGEGSWLTVV.